This T cell receptor beta chain was documented in a study of monozygotic twins with inflammatory bowel disease. TCRdb reprocessed the 5' RACE reads and stores each CDR3 protein as one record, lacking DNA. The listing records around 370,000 distinct CDR3 sequences. Per germline, CDR1 MNHEY and CDR2 SMNVEV (reference sequence). CDR3 length: 12 residues. Sequencing was done on a sample of blood. The genes are TRBV27 and TRBJ2-7; the D call from TCRdb, TRBD1, cannot be confirmed without DNA. The receptor was derived from a human donor with ulcerative colitis or Crohn's disease, or a healthy co-twin of an affected twin (not recorded which). CDR3 residues: CASSLVGHEQYF.